This T cell receptor (beta chain) was captured by sequencing in a study of a mutant IDH1 vaccine in newly diagnosed glioma. The wider study: Commencement of vaccination occurred 4-6 weeks following radiotherapy alone, or concurrently with temozolomide cycles. The earlier regimen, radiotherapy, temozolomide, or both, was most often both. Sex among treated patients split around 62% male, about 40% female; mean age was approximately 38 years.

The J segment lost 7 bases and the V segment lost 4 bases, leaving 6 bases of the junction unmatched. This CDR3 is built from 14 residues. The V gene's germline CDR1 is MNHEY and CDR2 SVGAGI. The time point is: week 35, safety follow-up. In every dose of vaccine, 300 ug of mutant IDH1 20-mer peptide was given alongside topical imiquimod. Profiled with immunoSEQ multiplex PCR; TCRdb holds only in-frame clones, not every one. The sample holds fewer than 30,000 clones, around 78% seen once. This clone was counted a single time. Its antigen is unknown. General study results and limits: It seemed that pseudoprogression was not linked to changes in the top peripheral T cell clonotypes.

The input for sequencing was PBMCs, taken from a glioma patient whose treatment included an IDH1 peptide vaccine. This TCR came from a man aged 25 to 45 with glioma. The chain is built from TRBV6-5 and TRBJ1-5, with 8 bases matching TRBD1. The CDR3 bases are TGTGCCAGCAGTTCCCAGGGGGCATGGCAGCCCCAGCATTTT. Encoded protein: CASSSQGAWQPQHF.